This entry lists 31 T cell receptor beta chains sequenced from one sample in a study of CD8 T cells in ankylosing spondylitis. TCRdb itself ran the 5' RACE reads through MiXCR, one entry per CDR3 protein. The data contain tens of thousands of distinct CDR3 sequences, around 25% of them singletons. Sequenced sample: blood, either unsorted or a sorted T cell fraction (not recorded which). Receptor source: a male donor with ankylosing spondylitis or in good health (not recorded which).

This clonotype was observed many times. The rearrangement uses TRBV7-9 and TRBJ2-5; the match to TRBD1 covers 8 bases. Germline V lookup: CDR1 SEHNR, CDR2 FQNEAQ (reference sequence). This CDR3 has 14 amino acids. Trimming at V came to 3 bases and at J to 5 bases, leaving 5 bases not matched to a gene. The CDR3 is CASSFSTGAETQYF. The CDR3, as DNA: TGTGCCAGCAGCTTTTCGACAGGGGCCGAGACCCAGTACTTC.

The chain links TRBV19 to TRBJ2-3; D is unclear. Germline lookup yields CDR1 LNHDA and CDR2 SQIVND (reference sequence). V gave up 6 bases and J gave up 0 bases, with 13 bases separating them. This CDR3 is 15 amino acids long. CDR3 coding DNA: TGTGCCAGTAGAAGACGCCCGTTTAGCACAGATACGCAGTATTTT. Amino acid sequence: CASRRRPFSTDTQYF.

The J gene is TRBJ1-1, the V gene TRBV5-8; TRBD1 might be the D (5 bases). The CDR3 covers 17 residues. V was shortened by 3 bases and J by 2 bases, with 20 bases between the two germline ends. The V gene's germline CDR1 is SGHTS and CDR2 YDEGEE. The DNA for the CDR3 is TGTGCCAGCAGCTGGGGGTCAGGGAGTCCTTATAACACTGAAGCTTTCTTT. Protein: CASSWGSGSPYNTEAFF.

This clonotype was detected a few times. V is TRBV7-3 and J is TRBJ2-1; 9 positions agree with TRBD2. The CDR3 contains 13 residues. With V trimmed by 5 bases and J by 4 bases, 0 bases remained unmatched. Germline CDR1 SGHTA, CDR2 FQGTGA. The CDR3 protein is CASSAGGYNEQFF. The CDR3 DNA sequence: TGTGCCAGCAGCGCGGGGGGGTACAATGAGCAGTTCTTC.

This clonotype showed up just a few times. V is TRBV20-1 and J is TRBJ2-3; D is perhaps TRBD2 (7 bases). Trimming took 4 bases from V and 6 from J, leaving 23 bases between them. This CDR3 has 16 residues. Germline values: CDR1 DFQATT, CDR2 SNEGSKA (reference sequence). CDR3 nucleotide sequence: TGCAGTGCTACCCTCGTGGGGGGGGGCGGCATGGATACGCAGTATTTT. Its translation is CSATLVGGGGMDTQYF.

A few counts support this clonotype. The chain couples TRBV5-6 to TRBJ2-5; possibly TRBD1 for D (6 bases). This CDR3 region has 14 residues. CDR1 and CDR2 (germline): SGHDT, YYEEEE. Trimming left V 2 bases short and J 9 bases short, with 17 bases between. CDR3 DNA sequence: TGTGCCAGCAGCTTTTATACAGGGAAATTGGCCCAGTACTTC. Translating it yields CASSFYTGKLAQYF.

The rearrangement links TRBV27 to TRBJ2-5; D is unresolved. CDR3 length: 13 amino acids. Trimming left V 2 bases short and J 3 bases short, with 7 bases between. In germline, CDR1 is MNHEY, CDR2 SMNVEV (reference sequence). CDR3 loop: CASSLNFKETQYF. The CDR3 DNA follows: TGTGCCAGCAGTTTAAACTTCAAAGAGACCCAGTACTTC.

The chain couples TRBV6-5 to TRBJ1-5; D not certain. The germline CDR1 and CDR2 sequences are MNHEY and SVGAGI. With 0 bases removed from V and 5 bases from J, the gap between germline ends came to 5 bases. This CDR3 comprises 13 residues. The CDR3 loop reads CASSYSVHQPQHF. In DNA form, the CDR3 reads TGTGCCAGCAGTTACTCAGTCCATCAGCCCCAGCATTTT.

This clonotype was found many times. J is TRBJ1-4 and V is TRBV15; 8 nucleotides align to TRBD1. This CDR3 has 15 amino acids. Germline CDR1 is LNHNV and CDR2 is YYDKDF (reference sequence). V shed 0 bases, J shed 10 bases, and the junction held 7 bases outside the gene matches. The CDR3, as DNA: TGTGCCACCAGCAGAGATCGCGGACAGGGCAGAAAACTGTTTTTT. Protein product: CATSRDRGQGRKLFF.

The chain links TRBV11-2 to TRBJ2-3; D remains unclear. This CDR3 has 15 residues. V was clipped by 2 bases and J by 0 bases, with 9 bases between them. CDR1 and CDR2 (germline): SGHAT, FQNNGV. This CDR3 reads CASSLIWASTDTQYF. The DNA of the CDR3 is TGTGCCAGCAGCTTAATTTGGGCTAGCACAGATACGCAGTATTTT.

CDR3 in amino acids: CASSGSGTRRDGNTIYF. CDR3 nucleotide sequence: TGTGCCAGCAGCGGATCCGGGACACGGAGGGATGGAAACACCATATATTTT. The chain has TRBV7-3 and TRBJ1-3; D possibly corresponds to TRBD1 (6 bases). With 5 bases removed from V and 3 bases from J, the gap between germline ends came to 20 bases. CDR1 and CDR2 (germline): SGHTA, FQGTGA. This CDR3 spans 17 amino acids. The whole variable domain, remainder taken from reference TRBV7-3 and TRBJ1-3, is GAGVSQTPSNKVTEKGKYVELRCDPISGHTALYWYRQSLGQGPEFLIYFQGTGAADDSGLPNDRFFAVRPEGSVSTLKIQRTERGDSAVYLCASSGSGTRRDGNTIYFGEGSWLTVV.

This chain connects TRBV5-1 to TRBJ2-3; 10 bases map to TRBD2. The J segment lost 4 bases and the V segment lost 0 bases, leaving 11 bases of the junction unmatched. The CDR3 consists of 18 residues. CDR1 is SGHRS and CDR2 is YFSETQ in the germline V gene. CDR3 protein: CASSLALVAGGKADTQYF. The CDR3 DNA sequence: TGCGCCAGCAGCTTGGCCCTCGTAGCGGGAGGTAAAGCAGATACGCAGTATTTT.

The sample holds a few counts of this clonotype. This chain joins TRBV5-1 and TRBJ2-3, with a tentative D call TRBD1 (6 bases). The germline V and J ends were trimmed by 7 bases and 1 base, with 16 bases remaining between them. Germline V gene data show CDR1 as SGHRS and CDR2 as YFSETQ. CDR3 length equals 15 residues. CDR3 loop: CASSTGFDGTDTQYF. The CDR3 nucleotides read TGCGCCAGCTCTACAGGGTTTGATGGCACAGATACGCAGTATTTT.

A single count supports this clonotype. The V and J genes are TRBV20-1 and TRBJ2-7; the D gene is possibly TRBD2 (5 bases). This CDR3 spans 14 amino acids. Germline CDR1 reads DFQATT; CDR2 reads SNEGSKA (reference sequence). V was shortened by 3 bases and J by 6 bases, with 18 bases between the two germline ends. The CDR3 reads CSARGSRQSGEQYV. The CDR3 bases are TGCAGTGCTAGGGGGAGTCGGCAGTCAGGCGAGCAGTACGTC.

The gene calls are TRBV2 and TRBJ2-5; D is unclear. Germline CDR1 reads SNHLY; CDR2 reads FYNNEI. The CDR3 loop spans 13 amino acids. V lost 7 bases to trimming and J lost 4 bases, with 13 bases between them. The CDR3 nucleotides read TGTGCCAGCATGCGACGACGCTTAGAGACCCAGTACTTC. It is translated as CASMRRRLETQYF.

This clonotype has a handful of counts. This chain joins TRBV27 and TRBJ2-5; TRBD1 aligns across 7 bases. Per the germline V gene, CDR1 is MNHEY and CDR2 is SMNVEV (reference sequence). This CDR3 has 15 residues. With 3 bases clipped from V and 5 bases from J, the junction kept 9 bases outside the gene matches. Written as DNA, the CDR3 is TGTGCCAGCAGTTTGTCAAACAGACAGGGTGAGACCCAGTACTTC. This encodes CASSLSNRQGETQYF.

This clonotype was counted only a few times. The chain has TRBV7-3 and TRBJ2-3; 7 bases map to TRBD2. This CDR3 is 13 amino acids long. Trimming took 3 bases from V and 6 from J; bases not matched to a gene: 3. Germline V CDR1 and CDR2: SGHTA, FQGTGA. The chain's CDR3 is CASSLGGRDTQYF. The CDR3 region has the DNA TGTGCCAGCAGCTTGGGAGGGAGGGATACGCAGTATTTT.

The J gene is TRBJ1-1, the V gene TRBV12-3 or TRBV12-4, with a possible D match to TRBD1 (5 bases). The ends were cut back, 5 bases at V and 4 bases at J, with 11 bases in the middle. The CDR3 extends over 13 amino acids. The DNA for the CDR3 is TGTGCCAGCAGTGTAAACGGGGGCACTGAAGCTTTCTTT. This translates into CASSVNGGTEAFF.

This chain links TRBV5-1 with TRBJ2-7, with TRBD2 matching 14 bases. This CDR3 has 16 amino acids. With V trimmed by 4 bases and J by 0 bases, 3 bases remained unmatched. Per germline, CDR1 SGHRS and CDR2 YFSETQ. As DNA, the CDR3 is TGCGCCAGCAGCATGGGACTAGCGGGAGTCTCCTACGAGCAGTACTTC. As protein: CASSMGLAGVSYEQYF. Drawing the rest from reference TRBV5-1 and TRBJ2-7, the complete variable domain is KAGVTQTPRYLIKTRGQQVTLSCSPISGHRSVSWYQQTPGQGLQFLFEYFSETQRNKGNFPGRFSGRQFSNSRSEMNVSTLELGDSALYLCASSMGLAGVSYEQYFGPGTRLTVT.

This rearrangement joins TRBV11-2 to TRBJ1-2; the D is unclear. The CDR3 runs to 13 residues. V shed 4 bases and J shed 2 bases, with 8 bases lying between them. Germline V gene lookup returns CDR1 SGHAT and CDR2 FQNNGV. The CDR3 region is CASSWEDNYGYTF. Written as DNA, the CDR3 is TGTGCCAGCAGCTGGGAGGACAACTATGGCTACACCTTC.

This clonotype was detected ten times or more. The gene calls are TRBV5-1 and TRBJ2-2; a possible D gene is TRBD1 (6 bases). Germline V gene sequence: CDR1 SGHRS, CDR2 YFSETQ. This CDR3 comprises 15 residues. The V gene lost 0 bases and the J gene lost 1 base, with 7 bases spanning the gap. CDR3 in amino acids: CASSLGTVNTGELFF. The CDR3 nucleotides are TGCGCCAGCAGCTTGGGGACAGTGAACACCGGGGAGCTGTTTTTT.

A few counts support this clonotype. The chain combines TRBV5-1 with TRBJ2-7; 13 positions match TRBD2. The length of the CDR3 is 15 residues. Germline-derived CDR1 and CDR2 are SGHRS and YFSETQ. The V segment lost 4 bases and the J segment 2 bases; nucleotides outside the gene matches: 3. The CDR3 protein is CASSIGLAGAYEQYF. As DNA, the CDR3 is TGCGCCAGCAGCATCGGACTAGCGGGAGCCTACGAGCAGTACTTC.

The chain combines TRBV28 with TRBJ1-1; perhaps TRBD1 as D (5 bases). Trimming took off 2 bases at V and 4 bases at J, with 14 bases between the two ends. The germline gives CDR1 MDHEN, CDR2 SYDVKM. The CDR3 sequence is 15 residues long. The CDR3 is CASSLLRGLGTEAFF. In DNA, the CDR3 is TGTGCCAGCAGTTTACTACGGGGCCTCGGCACTGAAGCTTTCTTT.

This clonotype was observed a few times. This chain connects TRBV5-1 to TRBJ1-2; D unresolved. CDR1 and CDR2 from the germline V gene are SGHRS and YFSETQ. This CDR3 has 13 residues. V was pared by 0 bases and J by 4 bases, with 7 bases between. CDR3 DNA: TGCGCCAGCAGCTTGGGAGTTGGCTATGGCTACACCTTC. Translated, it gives CASSLGVGYGYTF. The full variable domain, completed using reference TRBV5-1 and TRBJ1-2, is KAGVTQTPRYLIKTRGQQVTLSCSPISGHRSVSWYQQTPGQGLQFLFEYFSETQRNKGNFPGRFSGRQFSNSRSEMNVSTLELGDSALYLCASSLGVGYGYTFGSGTRLTVV.

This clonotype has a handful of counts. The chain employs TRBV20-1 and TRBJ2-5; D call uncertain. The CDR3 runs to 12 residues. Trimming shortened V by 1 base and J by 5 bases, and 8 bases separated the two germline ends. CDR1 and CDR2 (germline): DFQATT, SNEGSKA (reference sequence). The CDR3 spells CSARALGETQYF. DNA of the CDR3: TGCAGTGCTAGAGCCCTAGGGGAGACCCAGTACTTC.

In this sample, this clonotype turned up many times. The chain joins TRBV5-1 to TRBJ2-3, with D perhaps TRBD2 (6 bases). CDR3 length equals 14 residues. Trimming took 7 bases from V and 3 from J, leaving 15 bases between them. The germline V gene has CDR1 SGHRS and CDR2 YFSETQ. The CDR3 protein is CASGGEGSTDTQYF. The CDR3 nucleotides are TGCGCCAGCGGAGGGGAAGGAAGTACAGATACGCAGTATTTT.

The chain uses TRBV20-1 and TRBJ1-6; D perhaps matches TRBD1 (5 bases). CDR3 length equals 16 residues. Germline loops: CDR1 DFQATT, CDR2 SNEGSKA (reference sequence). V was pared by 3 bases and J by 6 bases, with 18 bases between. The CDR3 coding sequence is TGCAGTGCTAGGGAGCTCCTAGACAGCTTTAATTCACCCCTCCACTTT. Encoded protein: CSARELLDSFNSPLHF.

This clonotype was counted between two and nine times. The CDR3 sequence: CASSFSSGSYEQYF. The DNA of the CDR3 is TGTGCCAGCAGTTTTTCCAGCGGGAGCTACGAGCAGTACTTC. The gene calls are TRBV27 and TRBJ2-7; TRBD2 aligns across 8 bases. Germline loops: CDR1 MNHEY, CDR2 SMNVEV (reference sequence). The J segment lost 3 bases and the V segment lost 3 bases, leaving 4 bases of the junction unmatched. This CDR3 is 14 amino acids long.

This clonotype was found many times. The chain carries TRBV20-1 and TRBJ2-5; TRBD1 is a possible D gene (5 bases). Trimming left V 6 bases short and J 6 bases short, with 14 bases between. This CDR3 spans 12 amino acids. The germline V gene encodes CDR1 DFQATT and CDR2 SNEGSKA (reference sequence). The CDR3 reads CSAGDRAQTQYF. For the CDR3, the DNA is TGCAGTGCGGGCGACAGAGCGCAGACCCAGTACTTC.

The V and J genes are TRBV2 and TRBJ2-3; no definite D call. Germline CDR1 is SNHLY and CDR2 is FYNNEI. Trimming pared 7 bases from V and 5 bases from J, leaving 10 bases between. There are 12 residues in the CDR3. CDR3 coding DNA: TGTGCCAGCATCTTGGGGAAAGATACGCAGTATTTT. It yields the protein CASILGKDTQYF.

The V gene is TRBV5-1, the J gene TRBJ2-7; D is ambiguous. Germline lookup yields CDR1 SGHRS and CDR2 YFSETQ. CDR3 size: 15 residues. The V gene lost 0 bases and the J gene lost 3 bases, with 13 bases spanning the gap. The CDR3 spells CASSLGPQENYEQYV. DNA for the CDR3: TGCGCCAGCAGCTTGGGGCCACAAGAGAACTACGAGCAGTACGTC.